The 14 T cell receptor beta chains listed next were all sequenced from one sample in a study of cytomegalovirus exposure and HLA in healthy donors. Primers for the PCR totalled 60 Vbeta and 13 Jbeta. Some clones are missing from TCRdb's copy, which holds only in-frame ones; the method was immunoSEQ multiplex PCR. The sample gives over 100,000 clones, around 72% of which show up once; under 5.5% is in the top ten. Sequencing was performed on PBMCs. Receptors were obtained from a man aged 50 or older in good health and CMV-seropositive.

CDR3 in DNA: TGTGCCAGCAGTTTCCAGGGGGCCACGGTTAATGAAAAACTGTTTTTT. Translated: CASSFQGATVNEKLFF. V gene TRBV6-5 combines with J gene TRBJ1-4; 8 nucleotides line up with TRBD1. J was trimmed by 4 bases and V by 4 bases; bases with no gene match: 8. The CDR3 is made up of 16 amino acids. In germline, CDR1 is MNHEY, CDR2 SVGAGI.

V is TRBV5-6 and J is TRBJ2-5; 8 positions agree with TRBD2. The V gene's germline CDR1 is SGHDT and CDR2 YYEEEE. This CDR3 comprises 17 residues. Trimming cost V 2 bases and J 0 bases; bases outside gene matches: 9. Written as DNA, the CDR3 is TGTGCCAGCAGCTTATCACTGCAGCGGGGGTACCAAGAGACCCAGTACTTC. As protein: CASSLSLQRGYQETQYF.

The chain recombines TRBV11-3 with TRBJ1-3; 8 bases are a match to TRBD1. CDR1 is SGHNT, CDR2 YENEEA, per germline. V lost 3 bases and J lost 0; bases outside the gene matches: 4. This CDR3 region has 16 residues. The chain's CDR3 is CASSLRTGPSGNTIYF. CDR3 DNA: TGTGCCAGCAGCTTGCGGACAGGGCCCTCTGGAAACACCATATATTTT.

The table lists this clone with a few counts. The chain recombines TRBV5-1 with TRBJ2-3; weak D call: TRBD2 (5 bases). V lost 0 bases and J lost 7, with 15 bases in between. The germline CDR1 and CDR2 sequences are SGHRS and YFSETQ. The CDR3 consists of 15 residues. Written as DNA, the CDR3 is TGCGCCAGCAGCTTGGTGGTGTCCGGGGAAAATACGCAGTATTTT. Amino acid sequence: CASSLVVSGENTQYF.

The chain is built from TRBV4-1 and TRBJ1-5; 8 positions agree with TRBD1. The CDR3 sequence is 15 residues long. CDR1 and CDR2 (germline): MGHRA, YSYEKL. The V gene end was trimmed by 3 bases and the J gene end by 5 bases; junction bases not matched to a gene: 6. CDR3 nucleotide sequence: TGCGCCAGCAGCCACCTGACAGGGGATGATCAGCCCCAGCATTTT. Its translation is CASSHLTGDDQPQHF.

The CDR3 protein is CASSDSSTSDTQYF. The CDR3 nucleotides read TGTGCCAGCAGTGACTCCTCGACTAGTGATACGCAGTATTTT. The chain carries TRBV6-4 and TRBJ2-3; TRBD2 might be the D (6 bases). Looked up from germline, CDR1 is MRHNA and CDR2 is SNTAGT. The CDR3 covers 14 residues. V lost 0 bases, J lost 6 bases, and 10 bases lay in between.

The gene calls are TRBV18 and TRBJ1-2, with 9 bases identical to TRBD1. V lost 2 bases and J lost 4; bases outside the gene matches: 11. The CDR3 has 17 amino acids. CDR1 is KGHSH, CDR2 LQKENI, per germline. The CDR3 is CASSPGPPTGGLYGYTF. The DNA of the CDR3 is TGTGCCAGCTCACCAGGGCCGCCGACAGGGGGACTCTATGGCTACACCTTC.

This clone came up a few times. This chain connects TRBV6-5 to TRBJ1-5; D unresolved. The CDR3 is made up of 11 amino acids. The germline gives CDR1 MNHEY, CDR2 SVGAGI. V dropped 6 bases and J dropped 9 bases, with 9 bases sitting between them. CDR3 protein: CASSSFGPQHF. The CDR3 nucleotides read TGTGCCAGCAGCTCCTTCGGGCCCCAGCATTTT.

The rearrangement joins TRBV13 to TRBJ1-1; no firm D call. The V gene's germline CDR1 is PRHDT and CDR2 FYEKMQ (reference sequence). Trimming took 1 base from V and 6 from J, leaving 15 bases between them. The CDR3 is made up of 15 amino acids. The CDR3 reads CASSLDLGGNPEAFF. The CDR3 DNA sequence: TGTGCCAGCAGCTTAGATCTGGGAGGAAACCCTGAAGCTTTCTTT.

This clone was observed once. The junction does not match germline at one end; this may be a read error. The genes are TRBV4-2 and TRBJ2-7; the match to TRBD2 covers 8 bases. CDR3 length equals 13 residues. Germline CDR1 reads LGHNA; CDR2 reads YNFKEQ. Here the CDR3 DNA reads TGTGCCAGCAGCCAAGATCTACTTAGCGGGAAGGACTTC. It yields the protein CASSQDLLSGKDF.

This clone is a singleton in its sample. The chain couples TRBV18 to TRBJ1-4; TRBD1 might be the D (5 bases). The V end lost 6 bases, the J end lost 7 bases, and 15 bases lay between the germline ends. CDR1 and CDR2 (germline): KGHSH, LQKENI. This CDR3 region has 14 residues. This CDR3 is CASSPENRIEKLFF. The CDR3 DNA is TGTGCCAGCTCCCCGGAGAACAGGATTGAAAAACTGTTTTTT.

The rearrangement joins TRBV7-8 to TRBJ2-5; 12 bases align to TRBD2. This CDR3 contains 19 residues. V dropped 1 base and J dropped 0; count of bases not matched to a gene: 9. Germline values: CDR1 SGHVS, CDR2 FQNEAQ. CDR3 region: CASSLEGLAGGAYQETQYF. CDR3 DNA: TGTGCCAGCAGCTTAGAAGGGCTAGCGGGAGGGGCGTACCAAGAGACCCAGTACTTC.

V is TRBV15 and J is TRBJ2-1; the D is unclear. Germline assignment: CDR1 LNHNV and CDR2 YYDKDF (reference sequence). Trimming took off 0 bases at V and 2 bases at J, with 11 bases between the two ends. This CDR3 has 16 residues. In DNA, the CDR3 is TGTGCCACCAGCAGAGATCTAAACCCTCCCTACAATGAGCAGTTCTTC. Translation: CATSRDLNPPYNEQFF.

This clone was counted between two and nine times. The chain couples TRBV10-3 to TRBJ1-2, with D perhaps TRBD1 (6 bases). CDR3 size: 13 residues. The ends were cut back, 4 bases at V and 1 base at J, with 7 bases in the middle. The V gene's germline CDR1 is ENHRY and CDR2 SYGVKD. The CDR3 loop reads CAISVDSNYGYTF. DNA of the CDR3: TGTGCCATCAGTGTGGACAGTAACTATGGCTACACCTTC.